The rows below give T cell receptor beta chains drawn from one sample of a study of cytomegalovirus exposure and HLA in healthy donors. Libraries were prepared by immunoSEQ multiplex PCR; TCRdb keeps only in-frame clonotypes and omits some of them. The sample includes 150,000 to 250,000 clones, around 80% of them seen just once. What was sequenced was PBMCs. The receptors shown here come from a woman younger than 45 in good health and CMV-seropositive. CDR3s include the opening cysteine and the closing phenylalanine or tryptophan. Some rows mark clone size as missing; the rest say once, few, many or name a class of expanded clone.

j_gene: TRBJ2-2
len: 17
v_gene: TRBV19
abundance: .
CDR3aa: CASSARGALTNTGELFF

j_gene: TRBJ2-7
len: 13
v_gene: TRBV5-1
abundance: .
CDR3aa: CASSTTGTYEQYF

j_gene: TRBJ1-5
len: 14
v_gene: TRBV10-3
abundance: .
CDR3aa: CAISPGQYNQPQHF

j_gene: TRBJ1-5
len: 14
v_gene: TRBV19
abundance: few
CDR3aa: CASIDSPGYQPQHF

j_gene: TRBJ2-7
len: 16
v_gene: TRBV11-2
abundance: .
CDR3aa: CASSSPGEGDFYERYF

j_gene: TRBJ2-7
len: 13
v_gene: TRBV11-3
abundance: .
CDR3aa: CASSVGQTYEQYF

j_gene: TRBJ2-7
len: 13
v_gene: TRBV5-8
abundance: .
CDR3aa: CASSTGEGYEQYF

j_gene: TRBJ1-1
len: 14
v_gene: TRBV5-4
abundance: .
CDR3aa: CASSLNRGLLEAFF

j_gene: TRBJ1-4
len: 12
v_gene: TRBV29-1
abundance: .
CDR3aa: CSVGARNEKLFF

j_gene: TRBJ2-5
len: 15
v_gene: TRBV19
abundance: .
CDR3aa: CASRPGLLIQETQYF

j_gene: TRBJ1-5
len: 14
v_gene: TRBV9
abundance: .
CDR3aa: CASSGRGGNQPQHF

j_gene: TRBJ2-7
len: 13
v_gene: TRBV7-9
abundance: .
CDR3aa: CASSSTGGGEQYF

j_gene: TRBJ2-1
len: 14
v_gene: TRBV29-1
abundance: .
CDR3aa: CSATPGQGDNEQFF

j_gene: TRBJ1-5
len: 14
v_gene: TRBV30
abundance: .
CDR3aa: CAWSVGTGHQPQHF

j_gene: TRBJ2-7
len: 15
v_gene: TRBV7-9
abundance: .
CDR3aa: CASSFPAGAEYEQYF

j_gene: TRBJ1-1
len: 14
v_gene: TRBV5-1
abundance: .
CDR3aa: CASSLRNGEKIAFF

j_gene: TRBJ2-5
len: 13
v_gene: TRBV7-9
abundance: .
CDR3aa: CASTQYYEETQYF

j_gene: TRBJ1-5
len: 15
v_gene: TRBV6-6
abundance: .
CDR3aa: CASSDRRYSNQPQHF

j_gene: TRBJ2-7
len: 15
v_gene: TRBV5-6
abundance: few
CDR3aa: CASSLAGQSSYEQYF

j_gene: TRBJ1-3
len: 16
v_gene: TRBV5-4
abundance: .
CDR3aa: CASYWGGKSSGNTIYF

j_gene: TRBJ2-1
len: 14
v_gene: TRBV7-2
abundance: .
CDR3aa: CASSSQPGVLEQFF

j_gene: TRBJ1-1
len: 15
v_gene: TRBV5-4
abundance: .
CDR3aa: CASSLADRGLPEAFF

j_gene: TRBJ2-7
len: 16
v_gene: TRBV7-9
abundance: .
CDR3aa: CASSSNRAPSSYEQYF

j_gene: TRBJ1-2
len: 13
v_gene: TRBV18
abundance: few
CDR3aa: CASSSSSFEGYTF

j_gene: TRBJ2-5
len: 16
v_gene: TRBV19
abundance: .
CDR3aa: CASSIVGVKAGETQYF

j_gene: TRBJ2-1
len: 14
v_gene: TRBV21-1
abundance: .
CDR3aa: CASSKKLAGDEQFF

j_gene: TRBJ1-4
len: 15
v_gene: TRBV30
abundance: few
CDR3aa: CAWSVQGQGNEKLFF

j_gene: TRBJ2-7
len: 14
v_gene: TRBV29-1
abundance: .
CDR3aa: CSVQLAGGFYEQYF

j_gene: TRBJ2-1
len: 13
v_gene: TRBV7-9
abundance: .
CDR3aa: CASIDSSYNEQFF

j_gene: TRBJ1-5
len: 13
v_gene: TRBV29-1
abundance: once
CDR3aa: CSVRTHEGQPQHF

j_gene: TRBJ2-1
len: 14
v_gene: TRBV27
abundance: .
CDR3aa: CASSFENDYNEQFF

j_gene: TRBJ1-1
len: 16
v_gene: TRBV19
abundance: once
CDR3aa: CASSIRAGSSLTEAFF

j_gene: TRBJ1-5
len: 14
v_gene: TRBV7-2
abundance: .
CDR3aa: CASSKTRDDQPQHF

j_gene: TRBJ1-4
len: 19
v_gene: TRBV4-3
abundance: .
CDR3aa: CASSQDGGTGAIQGEKLFF

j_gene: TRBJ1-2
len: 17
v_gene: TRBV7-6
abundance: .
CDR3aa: CASSLYPRGPANYGYTF